The T cell receptor (beta chain) described here comes from a study of T cell responses to AZD1222 COVID-19 vaccine. Whole-study results and caveats: Spike-specific TCR breadth and depth rose after two AZD1222 doses. Females outnumbered males among donors, who were mostly white British; clonal diversity was possibly underestimated.

Profiling relied on immunoSEQ multiplex PCR, and the TCRdb table lists in-frame clones only, not all of them. Among 150,000 to 200,000 clones listed, 85% to 95% were seen once. Germline V lookup: CDR1 SNHLY, CDR2 FYNNEI. The ends were cut back, 5 bases at V and 7 bases at J, with 15 bases in the middle. CDR3 length: 14 amino acids. As for this clone: What it recognizes is unknown.

This TCR was sampled from an adult in good health. The sample was peripheral blood, taken on day 0 of AZD1222 vaccination. This chain links TRBV2 with TRBJ2-1; D possibly corresponds to TRBD2 (5 bases). The CDR3 is CASSPGFRGNEQFF. DNA for the CDR3: TGTGCCAGCAGTCCCGGGTTTCGGGGAAATGAGCAGTTCTTC.